The subject of this entry is one TCR beta chain. Measured with immunoSEQ multiplex PCR; TCRdb has only the in-frame clones, and not every one. The sample carries 35,000 to 55,000 clones, roughly 82% recorded once. These data are taken from a study of OX40 agonist ivuxolimab in advanced cancers. Sequenced material: CD4+ or CD8+ T cells sorted from blood, taken in a trial of the OX40 agonist ivuxolimab. The origin of this receptor is an adult with an advanced solid tumor such as melanoma, head and neck, liver or kidney cancer.

DNA of the CDR3: TGCGCCAGCAGCCCTCGGACCGGTACCCACACAGATACGCAGTATTTT. This translates into CASSPRTGTHTDTQYF. The chain recombines TRBV4-1 with TRBJ2-3; D is ambiguous. This CDR3 contains 16 residues. Per germline, CDR1 MGHRA and CDR2 YSYEKL. Trimming removed 4 bases from V and 2 bases from J, with 16 bases in between.